What follows are 10 T cell receptor beta chains derived from one specimen sequenced in a study of regulatory T cells in long-lasting Graves disease (dated by TCRdb to about 2021). The library relied on multiplex PCR. The run used an Illumina HiSeq 4000. iRepertoire HTBI primers and Arm-PCR amplification of CDR3 regions were used to construct TCR beta libraries. Using fastp at Q25 and MiXCR, TCRdb reprocessed the public reads and kept productive beta chains. CDR3 protein sequences are deduplicated, and each keeps its most common genes and DNA. This sample is represented by a few hundred thousand distinct CDR3 sequences; under 25% of them were singletons. In total, the top ten clones hold roughly 14% of the sample. The label giving this sample's time point can be read as: persistent/refractory GD, antithyroid drugs over 5 years with positive TRAb. For both TCR sequencing and RNA sequencing, RNA was extracted from PBMCs using TRIzol.

Sequences were derived from peripheral blood mononuclear cells (PBMCs), sampled when the disease was refractory, from a patient treated with antithyroid drugs. These receptor sequences come from a female donor with Graves disease.

This clonotype was observed a handful of times. The gene calls are TRBV20-1 and TRBJ1-6; maybe TRBD1 (5 bases). The germline V and J ends were trimmed by 1 base and 6 bases, with 13 bases remaining between them. The CDR3 is 15 amino acids. Per the germline V gene, CDR1 is DFQATT and CDR2 is SNEGSKA (reference sequence). In DNA, the CDR3 is TGCAGTGCTAGAGGGGGAGGGGTTTTTAATTCACCCCTCCACTTT. Protein: CSARGGGVFNSPLHF.

This clonotype has only a few counts. V and J are TRBV19 and TRBJ1-5; 7 bases are a match to TRBD1. Losses at the gene ends were 7 bases for V and 7 bases for J; bases not matched to a gene: 16. CDR3 length equals 16 residues. Germline V CDR1 and CDR2: LNHDA, SQIVND (reference sequence). This CDR3 reads CASTASRQGTRQPQHF. Here the CDR3 DNA reads TGTGCCAGTACTGCCTCCCGACAGGGAACGCGACAGCCCCAGCATTTT.

In regard to this clonotype: Mismatch with germline at one junction end may stem from a read error. The J gene is TRBJ2-2, the V gene TRBV3-1, with D perhaps TRBD1 or TRBD2 (5 bases each). CDR1 and CDR2 (germline): LGHDT, YNNKEL (reference sequence). This CDR3 is 15 amino acids long. CDR3 bases: TGTGCCAGCAGCCCTGGGGGAGCGAACACCGGGAAGCTGTTTTTT. It translates to CASSPGGANTGKLFF.

As to this clonotype: One end of the junction does not line up with germline, which may come from a read error. This sequence joins TRBV20-1 and TRBJ1-5; 9 nucleotides match TRBD1. The CDR3 consists of 13 residues. The germline gives CDR1 DFQATT, CDR2 SNEGSKA (reference sequence). The CDR3, as DNA: TGCAGTACTAGACGGGACAGGGATCAGCCCCAGCATTTT. It is translated as CSTRRDRDQPQHF.

Only a few counts were recorded for this clonotype. The V gene is TRBV11-3, the J gene TRBJ2-2, with D possibly being TRBD1 or TRBD2 (5 bases each). CDR1 SGHNT and CDR2 YENEEA come from the germline V gene. This CDR3 comprises 17 residues. Trimming removed 4 bases from V and 0 bases from J, with 15 bases in between. CDR3 DNA: TGTGCCAGCAGCTCCTTGGGGGTCCCTCCGAACACCGGGGAGCTGTTTTTT. Translated: CASSSLGVPPNTGELFF.

V usage is TRBV7-9 and J usage is TRBJ1-3; no definite D call. The ends were cut back, 4 bases at V and 6 bases at J, with 10 bases in the middle. In germline, CDR1 is SEHNR, CDR2 FQNEAQ (reference sequence). There are 13 residues in the CDR3. CDR3 protein: CASSSNFENTIYF. For the CDR3, the DNA is TGTGCCAGCAGCTCGAATTTTGAAAACACCATATATTTT.

J is TRBJ2-7 and V is TRBV2, with D possibly TRBD2 on 6 matching bases. The V gene's germline CDR1 is SNHLY and CDR2 FYNNEI. This CDR3 is built from 14 residues. Trimming took 8 bases from V and 9 from J, leaving 23 bases between them. This CDR3 reads CASSPSGQEVGQYF. In nucleotides, the CDR3 is TGTGCCAGCTCCCCCAGCGGGCAGGAGGTAGGGCAGTACTTC.

A few counts support this clonotype. This chain links TRBV19 with TRBJ1-4; D is undetermined. V dropped 6 bases and J dropped 3 bases, with 17 bases sitting between them. This CDR3 has 16 residues. The V gene's germline CDR1 is LNHDA and CDR2 SQIVND (reference sequence). CDR3 amino acids: CASSRGRSEANEKLFF. In nucleotides, the CDR3 is TGTGCCAGTAGCCGTGGGCGTTCGGAGGCTAATGAAAAACTGTTTTTT.

The V and J genes are TRBV2 and TRBJ1-2; D unresolved. Germline loops: CDR1 SNHLY, CDR2 FYNNEI. This CDR3 contains 11 residues. V lost 6 bases to trimming and J lost 4 bases, with 6 bases between them. Here the CDR3 reads CASRRIYGYTF. DNA for the CDR3: TGTGCCAGCAGACGCATCTATGGCTACACCTTC.

This clonotype was seen ten or more times. V is TRBV5-6 and J is TRBJ1-5; D uncertain. This CDR3 has 16 residues. Germline V gene sequence: CDR1 SGHDT, CDR2 YYEEEE. The V and J ends lost 4 bases and 1 base respectively, with 15 bases between them. Written as DNA, the CDR3 is TGTGCCAGCAGCGCCGGGTTAGGGCAGAGCAATCAGCCCCAGCATTTT. Its translation is CASSAGLGQSNQPQHF.